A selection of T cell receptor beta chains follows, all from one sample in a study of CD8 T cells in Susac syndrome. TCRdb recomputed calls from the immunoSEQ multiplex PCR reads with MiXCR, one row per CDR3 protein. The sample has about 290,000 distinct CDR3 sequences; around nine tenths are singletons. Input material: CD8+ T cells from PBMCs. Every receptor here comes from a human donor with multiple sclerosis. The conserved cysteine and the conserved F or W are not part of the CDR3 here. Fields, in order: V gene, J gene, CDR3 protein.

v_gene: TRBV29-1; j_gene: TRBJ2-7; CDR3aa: SATSGSYEQY
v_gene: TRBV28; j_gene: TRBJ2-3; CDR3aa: ASSQTGGSTDTQY
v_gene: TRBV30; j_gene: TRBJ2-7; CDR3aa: AWSVRNLGQY
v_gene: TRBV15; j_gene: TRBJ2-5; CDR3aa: ATSETRRAKETQY
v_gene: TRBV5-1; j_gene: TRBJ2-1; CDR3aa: ASNPGLVRNEQF
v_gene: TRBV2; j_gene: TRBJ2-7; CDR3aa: ASGAGGLLYEQY
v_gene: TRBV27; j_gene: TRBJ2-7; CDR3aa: ASSMPGDNEQY
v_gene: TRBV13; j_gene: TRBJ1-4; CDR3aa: ASSLGTIPGGGIEKLF
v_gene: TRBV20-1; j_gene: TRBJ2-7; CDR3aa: SAITGLLYEQY
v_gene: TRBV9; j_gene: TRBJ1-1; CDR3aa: ASSADGRTNTEAF
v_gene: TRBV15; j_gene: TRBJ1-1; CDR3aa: ATSRDLGEFRTEAF
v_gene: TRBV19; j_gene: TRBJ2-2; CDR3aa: ASAWGGDTGELF
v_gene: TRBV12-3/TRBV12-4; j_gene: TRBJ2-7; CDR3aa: ASNPDGFSGDEQY
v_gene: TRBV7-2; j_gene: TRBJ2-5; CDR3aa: ASSPTGTGSQETQY